This note documents a single T cell receptor (beta chain) sequence. These data are taken from a study of beta chain features in type 1 diabetes. Study-level background: The examined sorted cells totaled fewer than 140 million across samples.

The CDR3 has 14 residues. V was trimmed by 3 bases and J by 4 bases, leaving 9 bases between them. Germline values: CDR1 SGHTA, CDR2 FQGNSA. The authors reverse transcribed all of the isolated RNA, so sequencing captured expressed TCRB transcripts. The data were produced by immunoSEQ multiplex PCR, yet TCRdb's version contains in-frame clones alone and is incomplete. Counted here are approximately 470,000 clones, approximately 28% occurring once; the ten biggest clones make up around 0.065%. The sample taken for sequencing was naive CD4+ T cells from blood. This sequence originates from a man aged 18 to 30 in good health. This chain joins TRBV7-2 and TRBJ1-4; weak D call: TRBD1 (5 bases). The CDR3 DNA reads TGTGCCAGCAGCTTGGGACGGAGTAATGAAAAACTGTTTTTT. The encoded protein is CASSLGRSNEKLFF.